One and the same sample provided the 32 T cell receptor beta chains below, sequenced in a study of T cells in Graves' hyperthyroidism and ophthalmopathy. Using RNA transcripts as the source, TCR beta CDR3 regions were amplified. RT-PCR in the first round (using the HTBI primer set) targeted the TCR CDR3. TCRdb re-analysed the multiplex PCR reads in MiXCR, keeping a single row per CDR3 protein. The sample includes 500,000 to 750,000 distinct CDR3 sequences, 12% to 15% of them seen just once. Material for sequencing was blood. The receptors were sampled from a woman aged 18 to 35 with Graves' ophthalmopathy.

This clonotype was detected only a few times. The chain recombines TRBV18 with TRBJ1-1; TRBD1 aligns across 9 bases. This CDR3 has 15 residues. J gave up 4 bases and V 3 bases, and 6 bases lay outside the gene matches. The germline V gene encodes CDR1 KGHSH and CDR2 LQKENI. The CDR3 bases are TGTGCCAGCTCACCGAGACAGGGGGTGAGCACTGAAGCTTTCTTT. Translated: CASSPRQGVSTEAFF.

The chain couples TRBV29-1 to TRBJ2-5, with 10 nucleotides matching TRBD1. Trimming cost V 6 bases and J 1 base; bases outside gene matches: 14. The CDR3 contains 17 residues. Germline CDR1 is SQVTM and CDR2 is ANQGSEA. The CDR3 sequence is CSVEWSRDRGPQETQYF. The CDR3 DNA follows: TGCAGCGTGGAATGGTCGAGGGACAGGGGACCCCAAGAGACCCAGTACTTC.

The table lists this clonotype with many counts. The J gene is TRBJ2-5, the V gene TRBV6-1; D not certain. V lost 5 bases to trimming and J lost 5 bases, with 12 bases between them. Germline V gene lookup returns CDR1 MNHNS and CDR2 SASEGT. The CDR3 loop spans 13 amino acids. CDR3: CASSYFPPETQYF. In nucleotides, the CDR3 is TGTGCCAGCAGTTACTTCCCCCCGGAGACCCAGTACTTC.

The V call is TRBV20-1, the J call TRBJ2-7; TRBD2 matches 8 bases. Germline values: CDR1 DFQATT, CDR2 SNEGSKA (reference sequence). There are 17 residues in the CDR3. V trimming: 1 base; J trimming: 3 bases; junction bases outside the gene matches: 14. In DNA, the CDR3 is TGCAGTGCTAGAGCCAGACTCGGGGGGGCTTTCGGCTACGAGCAGTACTTC. It yields the protein CSARARLGGAFGYEQYF.

This clonotype was found many times. The chain recombines TRBV12-5 with TRBJ1-1, with a tentative D call TRBD1 (6 bases). The CDR3 is 17 amino acids. V shed 0 bases and J shed 1 base, with 15 bases lying between them. From germline, CDR1 is LGHNT and CDR2 FRNRAP. The CDR3 protein is CASGLVPKTGGNTEAFF. The CDR3 nucleotides are TGTGCTAGTGGTTTGGTACCGAAGACAGGTGGGAACACTGAAGCTTTCTTT.

In its sample, this clonotype was seen many times. This chain connects TRBV7-3 to TRBJ2-1, with TRBD2 matching over 14 bases. Trimming at V came to 5 bases and at J to 0 bases, leaving 6 bases not matched to a gene. The length of the CDR3 is 18 residues. CDR1 is SGHTA and CDR2 is FQGTGA in the germline V gene. The CDR3 spells CASSPSGLAGGSYNEQFF. The CDR3 DNA reads as TGTGCCAGCAGCCCCTCAGGACTAGCGGGAGGCTCCTACAATGAGCAGTTCTTC.

The chain recombines TRBV29-1 with TRBJ1-2; TRBD1 matches 9 bases. Looked up from germline, CDR1 is SQVTM and CDR2 is ANQGSEA. The CDR3 covers 14 residues. V was clipped by 0 bases and J by 8 bases; unmatched bases: 7. The CDR3 spells CSVEDPGQGRGYTF. CDR3 nucleotide sequence: TGCAGCGTTGAAGATCCGGGACAGGGAAGGGGCTACACCTTC.

This clonotype was counted between two and nine times. A much more abundant neighbour one base away suggests this may be a read error. The chain is built from TRBV12-3 or TRBV12-4 and TRBJ1-5; D uncertain. The CDR3 extends over 13 amino acids. Here the CDR3 DNA reads TGTGCCAGCAGTTTTTTCAGCAATCGGCCCCAGCATTTT. Protein: CASSFFSNRPQHF.

Many counts were recorded for this clonotype. The chain recombines TRBV28 with TRBJ2-7; 8 nucleotides match TRBD2. The J segment lost 2 bases and the V segment lost 6 bases, leaving 9 bases of the junction unmatched. Germline CDR1 reads MDHEN; CDR2 reads SYDVKM. The CDR3 length is 15 residues. CDR3 DNA sequence: TGTGCCAGCAGGGATCCTAGCGGGCCTGCCTACGAGCAGTACTTC. It is translated as CASRDPSGPAYEQYF.

This clonotype was seen repeatedly, ten times or more. The rearrangement links TRBV29-1 to TRBJ2-3; 12 bases fit TRBD2. The CDR3 consists of 18 residues. The J segment lost 2 bases and the V segment lost 0 bases, leaving 9 bases of the junction unmatched. CDR1 and CDR2 from the germline V gene are SQVTM and ANQGSEA. This CDR3 reads CSVEEASGRARVTDTQYF. CDR3 nucleotides: TGCAGCGTTGAAGAGGCTAGCGGGAGGGCCCGGGTCACAGATACGCAGTATTTT.

The V call is TRBV27, the J call TRBJ2-1, with unresolved D. Germline V lookup: CDR1 MNHEY, CDR2 SMNVEV (reference sequence). The germline V and J ends were trimmed by 6 bases and 5 bases, with 17 bases remaining between them. The CDR3 is 15 amino acids. The CDR3 bases are TGTGCCAGCAGCTCTCGGACCCCTGTCCACAATGAGCAGTTCTTC. It translates to CASSSRTPVHNEQFF.

This clonotype was seen many times. V gene TRBV7-3 combines with J gene TRBJ2-2; TRBD1 aligns across 8 bases. The germline CDR1 and CDR2 sequences are SGHTA and FQGTGA. The CDR3 runs 15 residues. J gave up 5 bases and V 5 bases, and 7 bases lay outside the gene matches. This CDR3 reads CASSPDRQGTGELFF. The CDR3 nucleotides read TGTGCCAGCAGCCCCGACAGACAGGGGACCGGGGAGCTGTTTTTT.

Points on this clonotype: It may be a read error: a sequence one base away is much more abundant. The chain employs TRBV12-5 and TRBJ1-1; D is unresolved. Germline V gene data show CDR1 as LGHNT and CDR2 as FRNRAP. The CDR3 consists of 14 residues. CDR3 nucleotides: TGTGCTAGTGGCCCTGGCGGCAGGAACATTGAAGCTTTCTTT. Its translation: CASGPGGRNIEAFF.

This sequence joins TRBV7-3 and TRBJ1-1; the match to TRBD1 covers 9 bases. Germline V gene data show CDR1 as SGHTA and CDR2 as FQGTGA. The V gene end was trimmed by 4 bases and the J gene end by 2 bases; junction bases not matched to a gene: 11. The CDR3 contains 17 residues. CDR3 region: CASSYRDRVLENTEAFF. The CDR3, as DNA: TGTGCCAGCAGCTACCGGGACAGGGTTTTAGAAAACACTGAAGCTTTCTTT.

This clonotype has a count of ten or more. The chain joins TRBV7-9 to TRBJ1-2; no definite D call. The length of the CDR3 is 13 residues. CDR1 is SEHNR and CDR2 is FQNEAQ in the germline V gene (reference sequence). V lost 4 bases to trimming and J lost 8 bases, with 14 bases between them. The CDR3 protein is CASSSLRGYGYTF. In nucleotides, the CDR3 is TGTGCCAGCAGCTCCTTGAGAGGGTACGGCTACACCTTC.

The V gene is TRBV11-2, the J gene TRBJ2-1; 12 bases fit TRBD2. Germline V gene lookup returns CDR1 SGHAT and CDR2 FQNNGV. V trimming: 5 bases; J trimming: 2 bases; junction bases outside the gene matches: 4. The CDR3 runs to 16 residues. As DNA, the CDR3 is TGTGCCAGCAGCAGGACTAGCGGGAACACCTACAATGAGCAGTTCTTC. The encoded protein is CASSRTSGNTYNEQFF.

The CDR3 spells CASSYAPGGGGSYNEQFF. The CDR3 coding sequence is TGTGCCAGCAGTTACGCGCCGGGGGGGGGGGGGTCCTACAATGAGCAGTTCTTC. The chain joins TRBV12-3 or TRBV12-4 to TRBJ2-1; the match to TRBD2 covers 8 bases. The CDR3 is 18 amino acids. The J segment lost 1 base and the V segment lost 4 bases, leaving 12 bases of the junction unmatched.

This clonotype was observed at least ten times. This rearrangement joins TRBV6-5 to TRBJ2-7, with unresolved D. With 1 base removed from V and 6 bases from J, the gap between germline ends came to 7 bases. The CDR3 spans 12 residues. Germline-derived CDR1 and CDR2 are MNHEY and SVGAGI. The CDR3 here is CASSYYGSEQYF. CDR3 nucleotides: TGTGCCAGCAGTTACTACGGCAGCGAGCAGTACTTC.

This clonotype was found a few times. The chain uses TRBV4-1 and TRBJ2-3; tentatively, D is TRBD2 (5 bases). Trimming shortened V by 1 base and J by 4 bases, and 12 bases separated the two germline ends. Germline loops: CDR1 MGHRA, CDR2 YSYEKL. The CDR3 contains 15 residues. The CDR3 here is CASSQALVGADTQYF. CDR3 DNA sequence: TGCGCCAGCAGCCAAGCACTTGTCGGGGCAGATACGCAGTATTTT.

The sample holds a few counts of this clonotype. The rearrangement joins TRBV6-1 to TRBJ2-4, with no clear D. The V gene lost 2 bases and the J gene lost 0 bases, with 17 bases spanning the gap. The CDR3 loop spans 18 amino acids. The germline V gene has CDR1 MNHNS and CDR2 SASEGT. The DNA of the CDR3 is TGTGCCAGCAGTGAACGAGACCGTCGACTGTTAGCCAAAAACATTCAGTACTTC. Its translation is CASSERDRRLLAKNIQYF.

This clonotype occurred many times. The J gene is TRBJ2-7, the V gene TRBV12-5; a possible D gene is TRBD1 (6 bases). The ends were cut back, 9 bases at V and 5 bases at J, with 17 bases in the middle. The length of the CDR3 is 13 residues. CDR1 LGHNT and CDR2 FRNRAP come from the germline V gene. CDR3 sequence reads: CASGRQARDEQYF. CDR3 DNA: TGTGCTAGCGGACGACAGGCAAGGGACGAGCAGTACTTC.

This clonotype was counted ten times or more. The DNA of the CDR3 is TGCGCCAGCAGCCAAGTGAGGGGAATGAACACTGAAGCTTTCTTT. This sequence encodes CASSQVRGMNTEAFF. J is TRBJ1-1 and V is TRBV4-3; D perhaps matches TRBD1 (5 bases). The V gene's germline CDR1 is LGHNA and CDR2 YSLEER. The ends were cut back, 1 base at V and 0 bases at J, with 9 bases in the middle. The CDR3 is 15 amino acids.

This clonotype occurred a few times. A single base separates this from a much larger clone, so it may be a read error. V is TRBV6-2 or TRBV6-3 and J is TRBJ2-1; D possibly uses TRBD1 or TRBD2 (6 bases each). Per the germline V gene, CDR1 is MNHEY and CDR2 is SVGEGT. This CDR3 has 20 amino acids. V lost 2 bases to trimming and J lost 3 bases, with 26 bases between them. Here the CDR3 DNA reads TGTGCCAGCAGTTACCCGCCCCCCGGACAGAGGGGGGCCAACTACAATGAGCAGTTCTTC. As protein: CASSYPPPGQRGANYNEQFF.

In this sample, this clonotype turned up many times. The chain employs TRBV28 and TRBJ2-1; D is possibly TRBD2 (6 bases). Germline values: CDR1 MDHEN, CDR2 SYDVKM. V shed 5 bases and J shed 3 bases, with 20 bases lying between them. The CDR3 runs to 17 residues. CDR3 sequence reads: CASSPLWLGTGYNEQFF. The CDR3 DNA reads as TGTGCCAGCAGTCCACTGTGGCTAGGGACTGGCTACAATGAGCAGTTCTTC.

Ten or more counts support this clonotype. This sequence joins TRBV28 and TRBJ2-7, with D perhaps given as TRBD1 or TRBD2 (5 bases each). V dropped 3 bases and J dropped 0 bases, with 9 bases sitting between them. Germline V CDR1 and CDR2: MDHEN, SYDVKM. This CDR3 has 14 amino acids. CDR3 sequence (DNA): TGTGCCAGCAGTTTGGGACGGACCTCCTACGAGCAGTACTTC. Translated: CASSLGRTSYEQYF. Supplemented by reference TRBV28 and TRBJ2-7, the full variable domain reads DVKVTQSSRYLVKRTGEKVFLECVQDMDHENMFWYRQDPGLGLRLIYFSYDVKMKEKGDIPEGYSVSREKKERFSLILESASTNQTSMYLCASSLGRTSYEQYFGPGTRLTVT.

This clonotype was seen a few times. The chain combines TRBV9 with TRBJ1-2; D perhaps matches TRBD1 (6 bases). The V gene's germline CDR1 is SGDLS and CDR2 YYNGEE. Trimming left V 5 bases short and J 6 bases short, with 17 bases between. The CDR3 covers 14 residues. CDR3 in DNA: TGTGCCAGCAGGGCCGCCGGGGGGGCGCATGGCTACACCTTC. It is translated as CASRAAGGAHGYTF.

V gene TRBV14 combines with J gene TRBJ2-4; TRBD2 is a possible D gene (5 bases). In germline, CDR1 is SGHDN, CDR2 FVKESK. V dropped 0 bases and J dropped 0 bases, with 24 bases sitting between them. CDR3 length: 21 amino acids. CDR3 amino acids: CASSQDSILAEGELAKNIQYF. CDR3 DNA sequence: TGTGCCAGCAGCCAAGATTCGATCCTGGCAGAGGGAGAACTAGCCAAAAACATTCAGTACTTC.

This clonotype was observed a handful of times. The chain employs TRBV20-1 and TRBJ2-7, with 9 bases fitting TRBD2. In germline, CDR1 is DFQATT, CDR2 SNEGSKA (reference sequence). The V and J ends lost 3 bases and 3 bases, in that order; junction bases with no gene match: 3. This CDR3 contains 13 residues. CDR3 in DNA: TGCAGTGCTAGCACTAGCGGGTTCTACGAGCAGTACTTC. Its translation: CSASTSGFYEQYF.

This clonotype was seen at least ten times. This chain links TRBV6-1 with TRBJ1-6; D perhaps matches TRBD1 (6 bases). This CDR3 is 15 amino acids long. Germline values: CDR1 MNHNS, CDR2 SASEGT. Trimming removed 6 bases at V and 8 bases at J, with 17 bases between. CDR3 nucleotide sequence: TGTGCCAGCAGGTTACAGGGTACAGGAGATTCACCCCTCCACTTT. This sequence encodes CASRLQGTGDSPLHF.

A few counts support this clonotype. The genes are TRBV29-1 and TRBJ1-3; 9 positions match TRBD1. CDR1 and CDR2 from the germline V gene are SQVTM and ANQGSEA. V gave up 6 bases and J gave up 0 bases; unmatched junction bases: 9. This CDR3 has 16 residues. The CDR3 protein is CSVRGGQGISGNTIYF. The CDR3 nucleotides read TGCAGCGTCCGCGGGGGACAGGGAATCTCTGGAAACACCATATATTTT.

This clonotype was recorded at least ten times. The rearrangement links TRBV20-1 to TRBJ1-2; D possibly corresponds to TRBD1 (6 bases). Trimming cost V 1 base and J 0 bases, with 18 bases left between them. The CDR3 has 17 residues. Germline lookup yields CDR1 DFQATT and CDR2 SNEGSKA (reference sequence). CDR3 sequence: CSARVQEGHEANYGYTF. The CDR3, as DNA: TGCAGTGCTAGAGTTCAGGAGGGACACGAAGCTAACTATGGCTACACCTTC.

With respect to this clonotype: A read error may account for a junction end that differs from germline. The chain has TRBV7-3 and TRBJ2-1; 8 bases fit TRBD2. The CDR3 runs to 17 residues. Per the germline V gene, CDR1 is SGHTA and CDR2 is FQGTGA. The CDR3 sequence: CASSLTGSGSSYNGQFF. In DNA, the CDR3 is TGTGCCAGCAGCTTAACGGGAAGCGGGAGCTCCTACAATGGGCAGTTCTTC. Supplemented by reference TRBV7-3 and TRBJ2-1, the full variable domain reads GAGVSQTPSNKVTEKGKYVELRCDPISGHTALYWYRQSLGQGPEFLIYFQGTGAADDSGLPNDRFFAVRPEGSVSTLKIQRTERGDSAVYLCASSLTGSGSSYNGQFFGPGTRLTVL.